The subject of this entry is one T cell receptor beta chain. Its antigen is unknown. This specimen belongs to a study of somatic mutations in cytotoxic T cells in rheumatoid arthritis. Across the whole study: After diagnosis, patient blood (30 ml EDTA) was drawn right away, before any treatment was given. In some cases, T-cell populations stained with V beta antibodies were flow-sorted at nearly 100% purity, and these included V beta1+ cells sequenced for TCRB. Findings of the study overall: Healthy controls did not share the age-linked increase in CD8+ clonality seen in rheumatoid arthritis patients.

TCRdb's copy holds only in-frame clones and misses some; the assay was immunoSEQ multiplex PCR. The sample consists of roughly 20,000 clones, about 70% of them appearing once. Trimming took 2 bases from V and 1 from J, leaving 5 bases between them. The CDR3 extends over 13 amino acids. Germline V lookup: CDR1 SGHNT, CDR2 YYREEE (reference sequence). This sequence joins TRBV5-4 and TRBJ2-3; D call uncertain. The sequencing input was CD8+ T cells sorted from blood. The TCR originated in an adult with rheumatoid arthritis. CDR3 sequence: CASSFGGTDTQYF. As DNA, the CDR3 is TGTGCCAGCAGCTTCGGAGGCACAGATACGCAGTATTTT.